Following are 2 T cell receptor beta chains from one sample sequenced in a study of shared clonotypes between healthy human individuals (TCRdb year 2020). Libraries were made using the immunoSEQ multiplex PCR assay. TCRdb limited this immuneACCESS table to in-frame rearrangements with V and J called. A share of clones is missing; checked studies link under half to unresolved V genes, and the rest is unexplained. The sample table records about 1.9 million clones; 85% to 95% of these occur just once. The ten biggest clones cover approximately 1.7% of the sample. For the CD8 naive samples, CD45RO-negative cells were positively selected for CCR7, yielding a CD45RA+CCR7+ population from which TemRA cells were excluded. Sequenced material: naive CD8+ T cells from PBMCs. Sample cell subset or site, as interpreted from the label and publication: CD45RA+CCR7+. The origin of the receptors is a man between 18 and 35 years old in good health. Some clones in this sample may be carry-over from other donors' samples.

Only one count was recorded for this clone. The genes are TRBV7-9 and TRBJ2-1; 8 bases fit TRBD2. Trimming cost V 5 bases and J 6 bases; bases outside gene matches: 12. The CDR3 has 16 amino acids. CDR1 and CDR2 (germline): SEHNR, FQNEAQ (reference sequence). The CDR3 spells CASSPKAGGGINEQFF. DNA for the CDR3: TGTGCCAGCAGCCCGAAGGCGGGAGGTGGGATCAATGAGCAGTTCTTC.

The chain combines TRBV30 with TRBJ1-2, with 7 positions matching TRBD1. The CDR3 is made up of 14 amino acids. Trimming took 4 bases from V and 3 from J; bases not matched to a gene: 8. CDR1 is GTSNPN and CDR2 is SVGIG in the germline V gene (reference sequence). The CDR3 nucleotides read TGTGCCTGGAATACAGGGGATATGGACTATGGCTACACCTTC. Protein product: CAWNTGDMDYGYTF. Complete variable domain (other parts from reference TRBV30 and TRBJ1-2): SQTIHQWPATLVQPVGSPLSLECTVEGTSNPNLYWYRQAAGRGLQLLFYSVGIGQISSEVPQNLSASRPQDRQFILSSKKLLLSDSGFYLCAWNTGDMDYGYTFGSGTRLTVV.